This T cell receptor (beta chain) emerged from a study of glioma-infiltrating T cells. Whole-study findings and limits: Only very few CDR3 sequences appeared in both tissue and blood. Above-expected tissue-blood divergence occurred in all gliomas, most in low-grade ones.

From germline, CDR1 is SGHTA and CDR2 FQGNSA. The length of the CDR3 is 14 residues. As regards this clonotype: Its specificity is unknown. With a much larger clone just one base away, this may be a read error.

TCR alpha and beta CDR3 regions were amplified from RNA using iRepertoire nested multiplex PCR. Input was 100-400 ng of tissue mRNA or PBMC total RNA. TCRdb passed the multiplex PCR reads through MiXCR, listing each CDR3 protein once. Among around 190,000 distinct CDR3 sequences listed, about 47% were seen once. J is TRBJ2-7 and V is TRBV7-2, with D maybe TRBD1 (5 bases). This clonotype was obtained from a human donor with low-grade glioma or glioblastoma, undergoing nonglioma brain surgery, or in good health (not recorded which). Sequencing used glioma tissue, nonneoplastic brain tissue, or PBMCs (not recorded which). CDR3 sequence reads: CVSSPRRDSYEQYF. As DNA, the CDR3 is TGTGTCAGCAGCCCCCGAAGAGACAGCTACGAGCAGTACTTC.